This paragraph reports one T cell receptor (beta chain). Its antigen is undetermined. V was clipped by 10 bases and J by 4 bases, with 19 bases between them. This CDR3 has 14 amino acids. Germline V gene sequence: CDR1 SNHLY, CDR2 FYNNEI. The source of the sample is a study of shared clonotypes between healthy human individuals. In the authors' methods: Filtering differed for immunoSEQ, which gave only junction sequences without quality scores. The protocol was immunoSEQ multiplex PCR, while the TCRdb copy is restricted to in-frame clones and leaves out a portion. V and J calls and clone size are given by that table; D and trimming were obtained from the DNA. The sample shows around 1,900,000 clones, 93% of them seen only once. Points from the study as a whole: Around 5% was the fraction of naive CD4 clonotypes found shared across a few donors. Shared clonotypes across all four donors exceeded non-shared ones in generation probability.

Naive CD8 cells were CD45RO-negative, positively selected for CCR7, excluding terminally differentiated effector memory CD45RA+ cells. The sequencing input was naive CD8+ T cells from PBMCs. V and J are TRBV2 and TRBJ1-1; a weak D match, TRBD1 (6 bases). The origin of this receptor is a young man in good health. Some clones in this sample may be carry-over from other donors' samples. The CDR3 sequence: CATPGGAGGTEAFF. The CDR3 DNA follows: TGTGCCACCCCGGGGGGGGCTGGCGGCACTGAAGCTTTCTTT. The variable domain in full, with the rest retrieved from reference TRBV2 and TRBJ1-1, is EPEVTQTPSHQVTQMGQEVILRCVPISNHLYFYWYRQILGQKVEFLVSFYNNEISEKSEIFDDQFSVERPDGSNFTLKIRSTKLEDSAMYFCATPGGAGGTEAFFGQGTRLTVV.